The 10 T cell receptor beta chains in this list originate from one sample, sequenced in a study of identical twins (dated by TCRdb to 2016 to 2017). The library was generated by 5' RACE. The run used an Illumina HiSeq 2000. TCRdb reworked the public reads: Q25 trimming with fastp, MiXCR clone assembly, productive beta chains retained. Entries are consolidated by CDR3 protein sequence, retaining the most common genes and DNA. The sample data list about 530,000 distinct CDR3 sequences, and approximately 20% of these were observed just once. Clones ranked in the top ten supply approximately 0.5% of the sample. These records were also assigned to another study, of yellow fever vaccine responses in identical twins.

The sequenced sample consisted of CD4+ T cells sorted from blood. The origin of the receptors is a woman younger than 35 in good health.

Only a few counts were recorded for this clonotype. The chain uses TRBV10-3 and TRBJ1-2, with a possible D match to TRBD1 (5 bases). The CDR3 is made up of 14 amino acids. Germline values: CDR1 ENHRY, CDR2 SYGVKD. V lost 6 bases and J 4 bases, leaving 15 bases between the germline ends. CDR3 bases: TGTGCCATCAGGCCCTCATCCGGGGGCTATGGCTACACCTTC. As protein: CAIRPSSGGYGYTF.

This clonotype has just a few counts. V is TRBV7-6 and J is TRBJ1-1, with D possibly being TRBD1 (5 bases). V was trimmed by 0 bases and J by 0 bases, leaving 11 bases between them. This CDR3 has 16 residues. Germline loops: CDR1 SGHVS, CDR2 FNYEAQ. The CDR3 region is CASSLATGQLNTEAFF. The DNA for the CDR3 is TGTGCCAGCAGCTTAGCAACTGGACAACTGAACACTGAAGCTTTCTTT.

The chain employs TRBV24-1 and TRBJ2-1; 11 bases line up with TRBD2. Trimming cost V 5 bases and J 6 bases; bases outside gene matches: 11. The CDR3 consists of 17 residues. Germline loops: CDR1 KGHDR, CDR2 SFDVKD. The CDR3 reads CATSGKTTSGISNEQFF. CDR3 coding DNA: TGTGCCACCAGTGGTAAAACGACTAGCGGGATATCCAATGAGCAGTTCTTC.

The rearrangement uses TRBV7-2 and TRBJ2-7; 13 nucleotides line up with TRBD2. Germline CDR1 and CDR2: SGHTA and FQGNSA. V was pared by 7 bases and J by 5 bases, with 5 bases of the junction left unmatched. CDR3 length: 14 residues. CDR3 protein: CASIQTSGRNEQYF. For the CDR3, the DNA is TGTGCCAGCATCCAGACTAGCGGGAGGAACGAGCAGTACTTC.

CDR3: CASSQLSGGNQETQYF. In DNA, the CDR3 is TGTGCCAGCAGCCAACTTAGCGGGGGCAACCAAGAGACCCAGTACTTC. V gene TRBV3-1 combines with J gene TRBJ2-5, with 9 bases matching TRBD2. The CDR3 covers 16 residues. Germline V gene sequence: CDR1 LGHDT, CDR2 YNNKEL (reference sequence). The J segment lost 0 bases and the V segment lost 2 bases, leaving 4 bases of the junction unmatched.

This clonotype was counted between two and nine times. V usage is TRBV12-3 or TRBV12-4 and J usage is TRBJ2-1, with 8 bases that match TRBD2. Losses at the gene ends were 3 bases for V and 6 bases for J; bases not matched to a gene: 7. This CDR3 region has 15 residues. The CDR3: CASSFPGTRRNEQFF. The CDR3 DNA follows: TGTGCCAGCAGTTTCCCCGGGACTAGGCGCAATGAGCAGTTCTTC.

This clonotype showed up just a few times. The chain recombines TRBV7-2 with TRBJ2-5; 10 bases are a match to TRBD2. CDR1 is SGHTA, CDR2 FQGNSA, per germline. This CDR3 spans 15 amino acids. With V trimmed by 3 bases and J by 4 bases, 5 bases remained unmatched. CDR3 bases: TGTGCCAGCAGCTTGTCTAGCGGGAGAACAGAGACCCAGTACTTC. This gives the protein CASSLSSGRTETQYF. Full variable domain (missing parts from reference TRBV7-2 and TRBJ2-5): GAGVSQSPSNKVTEKGKDVELRCDPISGHTALYWYRQSLGQGLEFLIYFQGNSAPDKSGLPSDRFSAERTGGSVSTLTIQRTQQEDSAVYLCASSLSSGRTETQYFGPGTRLLVL.

This clonotype was seen only a few times. This rearrangement joins TRBV12-3 or TRBV12-4 to TRBJ2-3; D is unresolved. The CDR3 is 14 residues long. Trimming removed 6 bases at V and 1 base at J, with 11 bases between. The CDR3 protein is CASRGFVGTDTQYF. As DNA, the CDR3 is TGTGCCAGCAGGGGTTTCGTGGGCACAGATACGCAGTATTTT.

V is TRBV4-1 and J is TRBJ2-1; D not resolved. Germline values: CDR1 MGHRA, CDR2 YSYEKL. The CDR3 has 14 amino acids. V was cut by 1 base and J by 13 bases, with 17 bases left in between. The CDR3 spells CASSQASNPVRQFF. CDR3 DNA sequence: TGCGCCAGCAGCCAAGCCTCAAACCCGGTGAGACAGTTCTTC.

The chain employs TRBV5-1 and TRBJ2-2; 10 bases map to TRBD1. Trimming took 4 bases from V and 3 from J; bases not matched to a gene: 21. From germline, CDR1 is SGHRS and CDR2 YFSETQ. This CDR3 is 21 amino acids long. The chain's CDR3 is CASSRLRDRGLLVPDTGELFF. CDR3 nucleotide sequence: TGCGCCAGCAGCCGGCTCCGGGACAGGGGTTTACTCGTTCCCGACACCGGGGAGCTGTTTTTT. Based on the CDR3 plus reference TRBV5-1 and TRBJ2-2, the full variable domain is KAGVTQTPRYLIKTRGQQVTLSCSPISGHRSVSWYQQTPGQGLQFLFEYFSETQRNKGNFPGRFSGRQFSNSRSEMNVSTLELGDSALYLCASSRLRDRGLLVPDTGELFFGEGSRLTVL.